Below are 3 T cell receptor beta chains sequenced from a single sample in a study of control samples from healthy donors and cancer patients. This table comes from immunoSEQ multiplex PCR, and its TCRdb copy is limited to in-frame clones, with some not included. In the table there are roughly 220,000 clones, about 94% of which are singletons. The source material was blood. The receptors derive from a man aged 50-59 years in good health.

J is TRBJ2-7 and V is TRBV28; possible D gene TRBD2, 7 bases. Germline CDR1 reads MDHEN; CDR2 reads SYDVKM. The CDR3 sequence is 15 residues long. V was clipped by 4 bases and J by 6 bases, with 19 bases between them. The CDR3 is CASSYGGAAKVEQYV. For the CDR3, the DNA is TGTGCCAGCAGTTATGGGGGGGCGGCAAAGGTCGAGCAGTACGTC.

The chain combines TRBV6-5 with TRBJ1-1; a possible D gene is TRBD1 (5 bases). Trimming left V 4 bases short and J 14 bases short, with 23 bases between. The CDR3 length is 14 residues. Germline CDR1 and CDR2: MNHEY and SVGAGI. The CDR3 loop reads CASSSHLGARESFF. The CDR3 region has the DNA TGTGCCAGCAGTTCCCACTTAGGGGCCAGGGAAAGCTTCTTT.

The chain has TRBV18 and TRBJ1-1; D gene unclear. Germline V gene lookup returns CDR1 KGHSH and CDR2 LQKENI. Trimming shortened V by 2 bases and J by 1 base, and 5 bases separated the two germline ends. CDR3 length: 13 residues. Here the CDR3 DNA reads TGTGCCAGCTCACCATTAGCGAACACTGAAGCTTTCTTT. Its protein product is CASSPLANTEAFF.